The rows below give T cell receptor beta chains drawn from one sample of a study of shared clonotypes between healthy human individuals. Using immunoSEQ multiplex PCR, the repertoire was profiled, and TCRdb retains in-frame clones only, with some absent. Of over 400,000 clones in the sample, about 96% were seen once. Specimen: naive CD4+ T cells sorted from blood. These receptors all stem from a woman in her twenties or thirties in good health. CDR3s include the opening cysteine and the closing phenylalanine or tryptophan. A D gene is named only where the DNA matches it firmly. Where a row states a size, it is once, few, many or the class of an expanded clone; other rows omit it.

CDR3 DNA	CDR3 protein	V gene	D gene	J gene	clone size
TGTGCCAGCAGTCCTGACCTGCTCTCTGGAAACACCATATATTTT	CASSPDLLSGNTIYF	TRBV28	.	TRBJ1-3	.
TGTGCCAGCAGTTTGGACCGCTACGAGCAGTACTTC	CASSLDRYEQYF	TRBV6-5	.	TRBJ2-7	.
TGTGCCAGCAGGCTAGCGGGAGTGGACGAGCAGTACTTC	CASRLAGVDEQYF	TRBV6-1	TRBD2	TRBJ2-7	.
TGTGCCAGCTGTCAGGAGACCCAGCCCCAGCATTTT	CASCQETQPQHF	TRBV28	.	TRBJ1-5	.
TGTGCCACCAGCAGAGCCGGTTACGAGCAGTACTTC	CATSRAGYEQYF	TRBV15	.	TRBJ2-7	.
TGTGCCAGCCCTTGGGCTTTCTTT	CASPWAFF	TRBV6-5	.	TRBJ1-1	.
TGCGCCAGCAGCTTGGTCGGGGCCTTGAACACTGAAGCTTTCTTT	CASSLVGALNTEAFF	TRBV5-1	.	TRBJ1-1	.
TGTGCCAGCAGCTTAACTGGGCCGGGTCCGTACGAGCAGTACTTC	CASSLTGPGPYEQYF	TRBV11-2	.	TRBJ2-7	.
TGTGCCAGCAGCTTGGTCGGCGGTCAGACCTACGAGCAGTACTTC	CASSLVGGQTYEQYF	TRBV5-6	.	TRBJ2-7	.
TGTGCCAGCAGTTTCGCCAGGGTGGCCTACGAGCAGTACTTC	CASSFARVAYEQYF	TRBV5-4	.	TRBJ2-7	.
TGTGCCACCAGCAGAGGCGGGACAGGGGGAGAAAAACTGTTTTTT	CATSRGGTGGEKLFF	TRBV15	TRBD1	TRBJ1-4	.
TGCAGCGTTGACCAGGGGTCCTACGAGCAGTACTTC	CSVDQGSYEQYF	TRBV29-1	.	TRBJ2-7	few
TGTGCCAGCCGGGACCTGAGGGACGAAAAACTGTTTTTT	CASRDLRDEKLFF	TRBV19	.	TRBJ1-4	.
TGTGCCAGCAGTAAACTACAGATTAGCACAGATACGCAGTATTTT	CASSKLQISTDTQYF	TRBV2	.	TRBJ2-3	once
TGCGCCAGCAGCTTGTCTTTAGGAGGTGGTTATGGCTACACCTTC	CASSLSLGGGYGYTF	TRBV5-1	.	TRBJ1-2	.
TGTGCCAGCAGCCGACCGTCCCCCGCAACTAATGAAAAACTGTTTTTT	CASSRPSPATNEKLFF	TRBV28	.	TRBJ1-4	.
TGTGCCAGCAGTAAACGGACAGCACCTATCGGTGAAGCTTTCTTT	CASSKRTAPIGEAFF	TRBV28	.	TRBJ1-1	.
TGCGCCAGCAGCCAAGATCCAGGGATCTCCTACGAGCAGTACTTC	CASSQDPGISYEQYF	TRBV4-1	.	TRBJ2-7	.
TGCGCCAGCAGCCAAGATATGGGGGCCACTGAAGCTTTCTTT	CASSQDMGATEAFF	TRBV4-1	.	TRBJ1-1	.
TGTGCCAGCGGCCTCGCGGGGGGCCCCTACAATGAGCAGTTCTTC	CASGLAGGPYNEQFF	TRBV5-6	TRBD2	TRBJ2-1	.
TGTGCCAGCAGTGGGACTACGTACGAGCAGTACTTC	CASSGTTYEQYF	TRBV6-1	.	TRBJ2-7	.
TGTGCCAGCAGCGTAGCTGGGTGGAACACCGGGGAGCTGTTTTTT	CASSVAGWNTGELFF	TRBV9	.	TRBJ2-2	.
TGTGCCACAAGGGGGGGCAATCAGCCCCAGCATTTT	CATRGGNQPQHF	TRBV19	.	TRBJ1-5	.